The entry that follows covers one T cell receptor beta chain sequence. Its antigen is not identified. Clones were sequenced by immunoSEQ multiplex PCR, and TCRdb holds only the in-frame ones, with some missing. The data hold roughly 100,000 clones, with around 89% observed a single time. V lost 3 bases to trimming and J lost 4 bases; unmatched junction nucleotides: 3. The CDR3 sequence is 14 residues long. Germline-derived CDR1 and CDR2 are SGDLS and YYNGEE. This sample stems from a study of OX40 agonist ivuxolimab in advanced cancers. The overall study: The patients got ivuxolimab, which is an agonistic anti-OX40 (CD134) antibody.

Overall study results and limits: Those patients achieving a partial response at 0.1-3.0 mg/kg showed among the lowest clonal expansion.

Source: CD4+ or CD8+ T cells sorted from blood, taken in a trial of the OX40 agonist ivuxolimab. This receptor was obtained from an adult with an advanced solid tumor such as melanoma, head and neck, liver or kidney cancer. The chain recombines TRBV9 with TRBJ2-7; TRBD2 matches 11 bases. The CDR3 nucleotides read TGTGCCAGCAGCGCGGGACTAGCGGCATACGAGCAGTACTTC. This translates into CASSAGLAAYEQYF.